The 4 T cell receptor beta chains below were found in one sample sequenced in a study of blood T cell repertoires in COVID-19. TCRdb keeps only in-frame clones here, not all; method: immunoSEQ multiplex PCR. The table shows over 200,000 clones, with roughly 80% occurring only once. The material sequenced was peripheral blood. The receptors stem from an elderly woman with acute or convalescent COVID-19.

The rearrangement links TRBV5-1 to TRBJ2-1; TRBD1 agrees at 7 bases. The V gene's germline CDR1 is SGHRS and CDR2 YFSETQ. The V gene end was trimmed by 5 bases and the J gene end by 4 bases; junction bases not matched to a gene: 12. The CDR3 is 16 residues long. The chain's CDR3 is CASSWAGGGGYNEQFF. The CDR3 nucleotides read TGCGCCAGCAGTTGGGCAGGGGGTGGCGGTTACAATGAGCAGTTCTTC. Full variable domain (remainder filled in from reference TRBV5-1 and TRBJ2-1): KAGVTQTPRYLIKTRGQQVTLSCSPISGHRSVSWYQQTPGQGLQFLFEYFSETQRNKGNFPGRFSGRQFSNSRSEMNVSTLELGDSALYLCASSWAGGGGYNEQFFGPGTRLTVL.

This rearrangement joins TRBV3-1 (or the pseudogene TRBV3-2) to TRBJ2-7, with D possibly being TRBD1 (5 bases). The V gene's germline CDR1 is LGHDT and CDR2 YNNKEL (reference sequence). The CDR3 runs 15 residues. V was trimmed by 1 base and J by 2 bases, leaving 12 bases between them. CDR3 loop: CASSQAAAGPYEQYF. Written as DNA, the CDR3 is TGTGCCAGCAGCCAAGCTGCGGCAGGGCCCTACGAGCAGTACTTC.

The V and J genes are TRBV25-1 and TRBJ2-1; TRBD2 matches at 7 bases. The CDR3 is made up of 16 amino acids. Germline-derived CDR1 and CDR2 are MGHDK and SYGVNS. With 4 bases clipped from V and 4 bases from J, the junction kept 10 bases outside the gene matches. DNA for the CDR3: TGTGCCAGCAGTGCCCTAGGTGCGGGGGTGTACAATGAGCAGTTCTTC. Protein: CASSALGAGVYNEQFF.

This sequence joins TRBV6-6 and TRBJ2-2; 10 bases line up with TRBD1. Germline CDR1 reads MNHNY; CDR2 reads SVGAGI (reference sequence). CDR3 length: 16 amino acids. J gave up 5 bases and V 4 bases, and 7 bases lay outside the gene matches. The CDR3 bases are TGTGCCAGCAGTTTACAGGGGACAGGGGTAACCGGGGAGCTGTTTTTT. Protein product: CASSLQGTGVTGELFF.